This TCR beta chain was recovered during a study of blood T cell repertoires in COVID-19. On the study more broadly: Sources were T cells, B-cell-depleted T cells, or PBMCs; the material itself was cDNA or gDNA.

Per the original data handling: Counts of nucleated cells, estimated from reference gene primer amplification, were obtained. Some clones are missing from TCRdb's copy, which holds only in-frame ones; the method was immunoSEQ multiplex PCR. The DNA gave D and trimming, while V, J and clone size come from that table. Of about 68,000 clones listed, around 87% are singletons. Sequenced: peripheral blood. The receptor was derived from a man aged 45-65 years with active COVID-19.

CDR3 sequence reads: CASSKTGRTEAFF. The CDR3 DNA reads as TGTGCCAGCAGCAAGACAGGTCGGACTGAAGCTTTCTTT. The V call is TRBV12-3 or TRBV12-4, the J call TRBJ1-1, with D possibly TRBD1 on 6 matching bases. The CDR3 consists of 13 residues. Trimming left V 6 bases short and J 5 bases short, with 13 bases between.